One sample yielded the 14 T cell receptor beta chains listed below, sequenced in a study of OX40 agonist ivuxolimab in advanced cancers. Profiled with immunoSEQ multiplex PCR; TCRdb holds only in-frame clones, not every one. The sample holds tens of thousands of clones, roughly 89% seen once. Sequencing used CD4+ or CD8+ T cells sorted from blood, obtained in a trial of the OX40 agonist ivuxolimab. The receptor source for this set is an adult with an advanced solid tumor such as melanoma, head and neck, liver or kidney cancer.

V gene TRBV10-3 combines with J gene TRBJ2-5, with D hard to call. CDR3 length: 13 residues. Looked up from germline, CDR1 is ENHRY and CDR2 is SYGVKD. Trimming stripped 6 bases from V and 5 bases from J, with 13 bases between. The CDR3 DNA is TGTGCCATCAGCCTAGGAGAAAGGGAGACCCAGTACTTC. Translated, it gives CAISLGERETQYF.

V is TRBV2 and J is TRBJ2-2, with TRBD1 as a possible D gene (5 bases). CDR3 length: 14 residues. Germline V gene sequence: CDR1 SNHLY, CDR2 FYNNEI. Trimming took 4 bases from V and 1 from J, leaving 7 bases between them. CDR3 DNA: TGTGCCAGCAGTGGGACATTGAACACCGGGGAGCTGTTTTTT. Protein: CASSGTLNTGELFF. Looking up the rest from reference TRBV2 and TRBJ2-2 gives the full variable domain: EPEVTQTPSHQVTQMGQEVILRCVPISNHLYFYWYRQILGQKVEFLVSFYNNEISEKSEIFDDQFSVERPDGSNFTLKIRSTKLEDSAMYFCASSGTLNTGELFFGEGSRLTVL.

V usage is TRBV12-5 and J usage is TRBJ1-1, with D perhaps TRBD1 (6 bases). The CDR3 consists of 14 residues. Trimming left V 1 base short and J 1 base short, with 7 bases between. CDR1 and CDR2 (germline): LGHNT, FRNRAP. CDR3 nucleotide sequence: TGTGCTAGTGGTTTGGGGACAGAGAACACTGAAGCTTTCTTT. Protein: CASGLGTENTEAFF.

A word on this clone: A junction boundary mismatches the germline segment, possibly from a read error. The V call is TRBV5-4, the J call TRBJ1-1; 9 bases are shared with TRBD1. In germline, CDR1 is SGHNT, CDR2 YYREEE (reference sequence). The CDR3 has 17 amino acids. This chain's CDR3 is CASSLAGTGRRNAEAFF. Here the CDR3 DNA reads TGTGCCAGCAGCTTGGCCGGGACAGGGAGGAGGAACGCTGAAGCTTTCTTT.

This clone was counted only a few times. The sample has other DNA sequences that encode this CDR3 too. The genes are TRBV11-2 and TRBJ1-1, with 10 bases matching TRBD1. This CDR3 has 14 amino acids. Germline CDR1 SGHAT, CDR2 FQNNGV. J lost 4 bases, V lost 3 bases, and 2 bases had no gene match. The CDR3 DNA reads TGTGCCAGCAGCTTGGGACAGGGGAGCACTGAAGCTTTCTTT. It is translated as CASSLGQGSTEAFF.

This sequence joins TRBV19 and TRBJ1-2; the D is unclear. V lost 3 bases to trimming and J lost 4 bases, with 9 bases between them. The germline V gene has CDR1 LNHDA and CDR2 SQIVND (reference sequence). This CDR3 contains 13 residues. The CDR3 DNA sequence: TGTGCCAGTAGTATGCCGGAACGCTATGGCTACACCTTC. Translation gives CASSMPERYGYTF.

The sample holds one count of this clone. The chain joins TRBV5-6 to TRBJ1-1; TRBD1 is a possible D gene (6 bases). There are 15 residues in the CDR3. Trimming shortened V by 4 bases and J by 0 bases, and 13 bases separated the two germline ends. Germline V CDR1 and CDR2: SGHDT, YYEEEE. The CDR3 region has the DNA TGTGCCAGCAGCCGGAGGGGGGATATGAACACTGAAGCTTTCTTT. This encodes CASSRRGDMNTEAFF. The whole variable domain, filled in from reference TRBV5-6 and TRBJ1-1, reads DAGVTQSPTHLIKTRGQQVTLRCSPKSGHDTVSWYQQALGQGPQFIFQYYEEEERQRGNFPDRFSGHQFPNYSSELNVNALLLGDSALYLCASSRRGDMNTEAFFGQGTRLTVV.

The rearrangement uses TRBV10-2 and TRBJ2-1; TRBD1 is a possible D gene (5 bases). The length of the CDR3 is 14 residues. Trimming left V 0 bases short and J 4 bases short, with 7 bases between. Looked up from germline, CDR1 is WSHSY and CDR2 is SAAADI. The CDR3 DNA reads as TGCGCCAGCAGTGAGTCGGACATTTACAATGAGCAGTTCTTC. Protein sequence: CASSESDIYNEQFF.

The J gene is TRBJ2-7, the V gene TRBV6-5; TRBD1 matches 7 bases. J was trimmed by 4 bases and V by 6 bases; bases with no gene match: 6. The germline gives CDR1 MNHEY, CDR2 SVGAGI. CDR3 length: 13 residues. CDR3 in DNA: TGTGCCAGCAGCTCACAGGGGTTTTACGAGCAGTACTTC. As protein: CASSSQGFYEQYF.

V is TRBV15 and J is TRBJ2-7; D perhaps matches TRBD1 (6 bases). The CDR3 is 13 amino acids. CDR1 LNHNV and CDR2 YYDKDF come from the germline V gene (reference sequence). Trimming left V 1 base short and J 5 bases short, with 9 bases between. CDR3 nucleotide sequence: TGTGCCACCAGCAGAGTGAGGGGGAACGAGCAGTACTTC. Translating it yields CATSRVRGNEQYF.

This clone was detected a few times. The sample contains more than one DNA sequence encoding this CDR3. V is TRBV11-2 and J is TRBJ2-3; 7 nucleotides agree with TRBD1. Germline CDR1 reads SGHAT; CDR2 reads FQNNGV. V was clipped by 4 bases and J by 5 bases; unmatched bases: 9. The length of the CDR3 is 15 residues. CDR3 sequence: CASSSYRGRGDTQYF. The CDR3 DNA reads as TGTGCCAGCAGCTCCTACAGGGGTCGGGGAGATACGCAGTATTTT.

The CDR3 region is CAARGRGAYNEQFF. The CDR3, as DNA: TGTGCCGCCAGGGGGCGGGGGGCGTACAATGAGCAGTTCTTC. The J gene is TRBJ2-1, the V gene TRBV11-2, with D perhaps given as TRBD1 or TRBD2 (8 bases each). The CDR3 runs 14 residues. Deletions cut 11 bases from V and 4 bases from J, with 18 bases between. The germline CDR1 and CDR2 sequences are SGHAT and FQNNGV.

This rearrangement joins TRBV2 to TRBJ1-1; 8 bases fit TRBD1. The V and J ends lost 4 bases and 3 bases, in that order; junction bases with no gene match: 7. Germline assignment: CDR1 SNHLY and CDR2 FYNNEI. The CDR3 has 15 residues. CDR3 coding DNA: TGTGCCAGCAGTGTAACCCCAGGGGGCCACACTGAAGCTTTCTTT. Its translation is CASSVTPGGHTEAFF.

The chain joins TRBV5-1 to TRBJ1-5; 8 nucleotides match TRBD1. After removal of 0 bases from V and 0 bases from J, the junction contained 8 bases not matched to a gene. Germline CDR1 reads SGHRS; CDR2 reads YFSETQ. The CDR3 is 18 amino acids. CDR3 in DNA: TGCGCCAGCAGCTTGGTGACCGGGACAGGAGATAGCAATCAGCCCCAGCATTTT. Protein product: CASSLVTGTGDSNQPQHF.